This entry describes one T cell receptor beta chain. Its antigen is as yet unknown. The sample comes from a study of lymphopenia after photon versus proton radiotherapy. Study-wide results and limits: After lymphocyte nadir, photon-treated repertoires showed oligoclonal expansion, especially CD8+ Temra.

The CDR3 is made up of 14 amino acids. V gave up 5 bases and J gave up 2 bases; unmatched junction bases: 5. The germline CDR1 and CDR2 sequences are SGHTA and FQGTGA. The repertoire was sequenced with immunoSEQ multiplex PCR; TCRdb's copy has only in-frame clones and lacks some. The sample has about 16,000 clones, approximately 84% seen once. This TCR derives from a man between 65 and 85 years old with pancreatic cancer. The input for sequencing was peripheral blood, taken from a patient treated with proton-based radiotherapy. The gene calls are TRBV7-3 and TRBJ2-7, with 8 nucleotides matching TRBD2. The DNA of the CDR3 is TGTGCCAGCAGCCCCGGGGGGGGCCCCTACGAGCAGTACTTC. Amino acids: CASSPGGGPYEQYF.